This T cell receptor beta chain was sequenced during a study of control samples from healthy donors and cancer patients. Clones were sequenced by immunoSEQ multiplex PCR, and TCRdb holds only the in-frame ones, with some missing. The sample lists about 78,000 clones, approximately 88% seen once, with 6.5% to 8% in the top ten. There are 16 residues in the CDR3. The V end was cut by 0 bases, the J end by 8 bases, with 16 bases between. The germline CDR1 and CDR2 sequences are MNHEY and SVGEGT. The receptor comes from a woman aged 60-75 years in good health. Sequencing was done on a sample of blood. The chain combines TRBV6-2 or TRBV6-3 with TRBJ1-4; D is unresolved. DNA for the CDR3: TGTGCCAGCAGTTACTCGGGTGGAAGCGGGGAAGAAAAACTGTTTTTT. Protein sequence: CASSYSGGSGEEKLFF.